These 21 T cell receptor beta chains were all obtained from the same sample, sequenced in a study of identical twins. TCRdb independently ran MiXCR on the 5' RACE reads; one entry per CDR3 protein. The sample records roughly 750,000 distinct CDR3 sequences, approximately 22% being singletons. This sample was also put to use in a study of T cells expressing NK-cell markers.

Sequenced: PBMCs. The source of these receptors is a young woman in good health.

This rearrangement joins TRBV2 to TRBJ2-3; D is perhaps TRBD1 or TRBD2 (5 bases each). This CDR3 comprises 12 residues. The V end lost 10 bases, the J end lost 6 bases, and 14 bases lay between the germline ends. Per germline, CDR1 SNHLY and CDR2 FYNNEI. CDR3 loop: CATGGQPDTQYF. The CDR3 bases are TGTGCCACTGGAGGACAACCCGATACGCAGTATTTT.

This chain links TRBV12-3 or TRBV12-4 with TRBJ1-5, with D possibly TRBD1 on 5 matching bases. The V gene lost 4 bases and the J gene lost 8 bases, with 15 bases spanning the gap. The CDR3 extends over 14 amino acids. CDR3 coding DNA: TGTGCCAGCAGTTCGGGACTTACCATGGAGCCCCAGCATTTT. Its protein product is CASSSGLTMEPQHF.

This clonotype occurred a few times. The chain couples TRBV29-1 to TRBJ2-7; tentatively, D is TRBD2 (6 bases). This CDR3 spans 11 amino acids. V was cut by 5 bases and J by 5 bases, with 10 bases left in between. CDR1 and CDR2 from the germline V gene are SQVTM and ANQGSEA. The DNA for the CDR3 is TGCAGCGTTCGGACTACCCACGAGCAGTACTTC. Translation: CSVRTTHEQYF.

There are many counts of this clonotype. The CDR3 loop is CASSSPGLSYNEQFF. In DNA form, the CDR3 reads TGCGCCAGCAGCTCACCGGGCCTTTCATACAATGAGCAGTTCTTC. The chain employs TRBV5-1 and TRBJ2-1, with no clear D. Germline V lookup: CDR1 SGHRS, CDR2 YFSETQ. V gave up 3 bases and J gave up 4 bases, with 14 bases separating them. There are 15 residues in the CDR3. Using reference TRBV5-1 and TRBJ2-1 for the parts outside the CDR3, the full variable domain is KAGVTQTPRYLIKTRGQQVTLSCSPISGHRSVSWYQQTPGQGLQFLFEYFSETQRNKGNFPGRFSGRQFSNSRSEMNVSTLELGDSALYLCASSSPGLSYNEQFFGPGTRLTVL.

J is TRBJ2-1 and V is TRBV5-1; 8 bases map to TRBD1. V lost 7 bases, J lost 4 bases, and 13 bases stayed unmatched. This CDR3 has 16 amino acids. The germline gives CDR1 SGHRS, CDR2 YFSETQ. Here the CDR3 reads CASSQAPGQGYNEQFF. The CDR3 DNA reads as TGCGCCAGCTCCCAGGCCCCTGGACAGGGATACAATGAGCAGTTCTTC. Looking up the rest from reference TRBV5-1 and TRBJ2-1 gives the full variable domain: KAGVTQTPRYLIKTRGQQVTLSCSPISGHRSVSWYQQTPGQGLQFLFEYFSETQRNKGNFPGRFSGRQFSNSRSEMNVSTLELGDSALYLCASSQAPGQGYNEQFFGPGTRLTVL.

This clonotype was observed at least ten times. The chain links TRBV20-1 to TRBJ2-1; either TRBD1 or TRBD2 may supply D (5 bases each). CDR1 is DFQATT and CDR2 is SNEGSKA in the germline V gene (reference sequence). This CDR3 is 11 amino acids long. V lost 6 bases, J lost 9 bases, and 12 bases lay in between. CDR3 coding DNA: TGCAGTGCGAGCGCCGGGACTGAGCAGTTCTTC. Translation gives CSASAGTEQFF.

The chain carries TRBV6-5 and TRBJ2-5, with TRBD2 matching over 8 bases. J was trimmed by 7 bases and V by 0 bases; bases with no gene match: 4. The CDR3 loop spans 14 amino acids. Germline V gives CDR1 MNHEY, CDR2 SVGAGI. The CDR3 coding sequence is TGTGCCAGCAGTTACTCGGGACTAGGCGGGACCCAGTACTTC. Protein: CASSYSGLGGTQYF.

The rearrangement joins TRBV5-1 to TRBJ2-5, with D perhaps assigned TRBD1 or TRBD2 (5 bases each). The CDR3 has 14 amino acids. CDR1 is SGHRS and CDR2 is YFSETQ in the germline V gene. V was pared by 4 bases and J by 3 bases, with 13 bases between. The CDR3 loop is CASSPGPGEETQYF. CDR3 DNA sequence: TGCGCCAGCAGCCCGGGGCCCGGTGAAGAGACCCAGTACTTC.

The chain is built from TRBV12-3 or TRBV12-4 and TRBJ1-1; D is undetermined. Between the trimmed V and J ends, which lost 7 bases and 1 base, there was a span of 22 bases. The CDR3 is made up of 17 amino acids. The CDR3 sequence is CASNHPGPTWPNTEAFF. The CDR3 DNA reads TGTGCCAGCAACCACCCCGGTCCCACGTGGCCGAACACTGAAGCTTTCTTT.

A few counts support this clonotype. The chain has TRBV5-1 and TRBJ2-1, with a weak D call TRBD2 (5 bases). Trimming shortened V by 0 bases and J by 0 bases, and 10 bases separated the two germline ends. The CDR3 is 16 residues long. Germline V gives CDR1 SGHRS, CDR2 YFSETQ. The CDR3 loop reads CASSLATGSSYNEQFF. CDR3 DNA sequence: TGCGCCAGCAGCTTGGCAACGGGGAGCTCCTACAATGAGCAGTTCTTC.

The J gene is TRBJ2-7, the V gene TRBV3-1; D may match TRBD1 or TRBD2 (5 bases each). The CDR3 has 15 amino acids. Germline CDR1 reads LGHDT; CDR2 reads YNNKEL (reference sequence). The V end lost 1 base, the J end lost 0 bases, and 10 bases lay between the germline ends. CDR3 DNA: TGTGCCAGCAGCCAAGGATGGGGGAGCTCCTACGAGCAGTACTTC. Encoded protein: CASSQGWGSSYEQYF.

The V call is TRBV6-6, the J call TRBJ2-6, with 8 bases fitting TRBD1. Losses at the gene ends were 5 bases for V and 14 bases for J; bases not matched to a gene: 8. Germline V CDR1 and CDR2: MNHNY, SVGAGI (reference sequence). The CDR3 contains 13 residues. This CDR3 reads CASSTGTGDLLTF. The CDR3 nucleotides read TGTGCCAGCAGTACCGGGACAGGAGATCTCCTGACTTTC.

V and J are TRBV4-2 and TRBJ2-3; possibly TRBD2 for D (7 bases). Trimming removed 0 bases from V and 5 bases from J, with 18 bases in between. The CDR3 loop spans 17 amino acids. The germline V gene encodes CDR1 LGHNA and CDR2 YNFKEQ. The CDR3 nucleotides are TGTGCCAGCAGCCAAGAAGTTAGTGCGGGGGCCCAAGATACGCAGTATTTT. It specifies CASSQEVSAGAQDTQYF.

This clonotype showed up many times. The chain combines TRBV3-1 with TRBJ2-5; D unresolved. Trimming took 3 bases from V and 4 from J, leaving 6 bases between them. The CDR3 sequence is 12 residues long. Germline values: CDR1 LGHDT, CDR2 YNNKEL (reference sequence). The CDR3 here is CASSHLGETQYF. The CDR3 DNA reads as TGTGCCAGCAGCCATTTGGGAGAGACCCAGTACTTC.

The chain uses TRBV20-1 and TRBJ1-1; weak D call: TRBD1 (5 bases). Germline V lookup: CDR1 DFQATT, CDR2 SNEGSKA (reference sequence). This CDR3 has 16 amino acids. Trimming left V 0 bases short and J 0 bases short, with 14 bases between. CDR3 bases: TGCAGTGCTAGAGAAAACCGCCGGACAATGAACACTGAAGCTTTCTTT. Residues: CSARENRRTMNTEAFF.

This clonotype turned up a few times. The genes are TRBV5-5 and TRBJ2-3; maybe TRBD1 (5 bases). The length of the CDR3 is 13 residues. The ends were cut back, 7 bases at V and 3 bases at J, with 12 bases in the middle. Germline CDR1 is SGHKS and CDR2 is YYEKEE (reference sequence). The CDR3 loop reads CASGRTMTDTQYF. DNA for the CDR3: TGTGCCAGCGGTCGGACAATGACAGATACGCAGTATTTT. The whole variable domain, filled in from reference TRBV5-5 and TRBJ2-3, reads DAGVTQSPTHLIKTRGQQVTLRCSPISGHKSVSWYQQVLGQGPQFIFQYYEKEERGRGNFPDRFSARQFPNYSSELNVNALLLGDSALYLCASGRTMTDTQYFGPGTRLTVL.

In this sample, this clonotype turned up many times. The chain employs TRBV10-3 and TRBJ2-7; 7 nucleotides agree with TRBD2. The CDR3 totals 14 residues. The germline V gene has CDR1 ENHRY and CDR2 SYGVKD. The V gene end was trimmed by 2 bases and the J gene end by 7 bases; junction bases not matched to a gene: 8. CDR3 sequence reads: CAISEREERGEQYF. CDR3 bases: TGTGCCATCAGTGAGCGGGAGGAACGCGGGGAGCAGTACTTC.

This clonotype was detected a few times. This sequence joins TRBV7-2 and TRBJ2-1, with D unresolved. The CDR3 contains 13 residues. Trimming took off 5 bases at V and 6 bases at J, with 11 bases between the two ends. The germline CDR1 and CDR2 sequences are SGHTA and FQGNSA. The DNA for the CDR3 is TGTGCCAGCAGCCCCGGGCCCTTCAATGAGCAGTTCTTC. It translates to CASSPGPFNEQFF.

The CDR3 DNA reads as TGTGCCAGCAGTCTACGACGGACGAACACTGAAGCTTTCTTT. It yields the protein CASSLRRTNTEAFF. The V call is TRBV6-5, the J call TRBJ1-1; D gene uncertain. V lost 5 bases and J 1 base, leaving 11 bases between the germline ends. The CDR3 length is 14 residues. Per the germline V gene, CDR1 is MNHEY and CDR2 is SVGAGI.

The V call is TRBV15, the J call TRBJ2-7, with TRBD2 identical over 9 bases. The CDR3 is made up of 14 amino acids. Trimming cost V 6 bases and J 2 bases; bases outside gene matches: 5. Germline V gene lookup returns CDR1 LNHNV and CDR2 YYDKDF (reference sequence). CDR3 region: CATSPTSGAYEQYF. The CDR3 nucleotides are TGTGCCACCAGTCCGACTAGCGGAGCCTACGAGCAGTACTTC.

This clonotype has just a few counts. The V gene is TRBV12-3 or TRBV12-4, the J gene TRBJ2-1; D is uncertain. The CDR3 is made up of 10 amino acids. V was cut by 4 bases and J by 8 bases, with 3 bases left in between. CDR3 region: CASSSHEQFF. The CDR3 coding sequence is TGTGCCAGCAGTTCGCATGAGCAGTTCTTC.